This TCR beta chain was sequenced during a study of cytomegalovirus exposure and HLA in healthy donors. Turning to the study itself: A data release that came early held tens of millions of unique TCRs from HLA-typed donors.

Trimming cost V 4 bases and J 4 bases, with 16 bases left between them. Germline lookup yields CDR1 MNHEY and CDR2 SMNVEV (reference sequence). The CDR3 consists of 15 residues. Comment on this clone: What it binds is not known.

The PCR contained 60 Vbeta and 13 Jbeta primers. Libraries were prepared by immunoSEQ multiplex PCR; TCRdb keeps only in-frame clonotypes and omits some of them. The sample contains 150,000 to 170,000 clones, approximately 72% of which appear only once. Study results and caveats: Accurate predictions that matched the HLA-A and HLA-B alleles of most subjects were reportedly made from TCR beta sequences. The authors later found TCR association rates varying by HLA locus, with DRB1 most and HLA-C fewest.

This receptor was taken from a man younger than 35 in good health and CMV-seronegative. The chain has TRBV27 and TRBJ1-2, with D maybe TRBD1 (6 bases). The sequenced material came from PBMCs. The CDR3 region is CASSSKQGAIYGYTF. Written as DNA, the CDR3 is TGTGCCAGCAGTTCCAAACAGGGAGCGATCTATGGCTACACCTTC.